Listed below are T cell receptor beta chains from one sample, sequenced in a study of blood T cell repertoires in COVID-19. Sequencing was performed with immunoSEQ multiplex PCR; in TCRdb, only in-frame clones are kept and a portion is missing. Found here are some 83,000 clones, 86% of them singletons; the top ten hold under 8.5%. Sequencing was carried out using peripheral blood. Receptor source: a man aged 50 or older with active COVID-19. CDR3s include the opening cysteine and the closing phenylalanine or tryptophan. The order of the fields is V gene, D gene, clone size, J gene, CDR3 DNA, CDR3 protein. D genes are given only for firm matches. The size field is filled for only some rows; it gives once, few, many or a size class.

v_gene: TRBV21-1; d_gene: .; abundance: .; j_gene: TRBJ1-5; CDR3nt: TGTGCCAGCAGCAAATCTCAGGGACTGAATCAGCCCCAGCATTTT; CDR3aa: CASSKSQGLNQPQHF
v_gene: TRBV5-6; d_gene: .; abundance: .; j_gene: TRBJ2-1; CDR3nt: TGTGCCAGCAATTTCCCCGCGGGGCCTAACAATGAGCAGTTCTTC; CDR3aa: CASNFPAGPNNEQFF
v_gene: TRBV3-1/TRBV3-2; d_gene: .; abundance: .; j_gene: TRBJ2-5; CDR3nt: TGTGCCAGCAGCCTGAGGGCGTCCGAGACCCAGTACTTC; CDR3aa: CASSLRASETQYF
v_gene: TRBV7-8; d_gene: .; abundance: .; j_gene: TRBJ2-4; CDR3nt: TGTGCCAGCAGCTTAGAACGCCCGGGTTTAGCCAAAAACATTCAGTACTTC; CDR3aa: CASSLERPGLAKNIQYF
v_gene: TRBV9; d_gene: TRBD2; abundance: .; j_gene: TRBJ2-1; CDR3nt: TGTGCCAGCAGCGTAAGCGGGGGGGCTAATGAGCAGTTCTTC; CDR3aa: CASSVSGGANEQFF
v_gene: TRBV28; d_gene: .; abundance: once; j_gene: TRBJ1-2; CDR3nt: TGTGCCAGCAGTTTAAACACAGGGATCTTCACCTTC; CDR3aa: CASSLNTGIFTF
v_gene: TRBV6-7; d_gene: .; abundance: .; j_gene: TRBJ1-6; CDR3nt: TGTGCCAGCAGTTACTTTGCAGGCCTCGCGTCCCTCCACTTT; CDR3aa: CASSYFAGLASLHF
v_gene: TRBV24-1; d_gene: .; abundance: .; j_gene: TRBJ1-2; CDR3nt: TGTGCCACCAGTGATCAGCGCTATGGCTACACCTTC; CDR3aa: CATSDQRYGYTF
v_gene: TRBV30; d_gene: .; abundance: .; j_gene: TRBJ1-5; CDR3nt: TGTGCCTGGAGTTCCGGACAATTCAATCAGCCCCAGCATTTT; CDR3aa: CAWSSGQFNQPQHF
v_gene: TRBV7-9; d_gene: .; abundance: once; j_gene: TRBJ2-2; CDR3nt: TGTGCCAGCAGCTCCCGCAAGGCAGGGACCGGGGAGCTGTTTTTT; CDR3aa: CASSSRKAGTGELFF
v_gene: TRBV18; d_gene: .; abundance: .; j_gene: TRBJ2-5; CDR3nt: TGTGCCAGCTCACCCCAGGGGGGAGAGACCCAGTACTTC; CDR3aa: CASSPQGGETQYF
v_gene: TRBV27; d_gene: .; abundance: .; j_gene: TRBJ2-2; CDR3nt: TGTGCCAGCAGTTTATCACAGTGGGCCGGGGAGCTGTTTTTT; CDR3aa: CASSLSQWAGELFF
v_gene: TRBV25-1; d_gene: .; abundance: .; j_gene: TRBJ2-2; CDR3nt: TGTGCCACCACCCCGTCCAGGGGCGACACCGGGGAGCTGTTTTTT; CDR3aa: CATTPSRGDTGELFF
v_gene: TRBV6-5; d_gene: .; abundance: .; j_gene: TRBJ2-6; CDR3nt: TGTGCCAGCAGTTACTCCTTCCTCCCCGGGGCCAACGTCCTGACTTTC; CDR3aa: CASSYSFLPGANVLTF
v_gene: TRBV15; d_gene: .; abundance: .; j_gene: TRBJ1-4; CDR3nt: TGTGCCACCAGCACCGGTTTCACAGGCGACGGTGAAAAACTGTTTTTT; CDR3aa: CATSTGFTGDGEKLFF
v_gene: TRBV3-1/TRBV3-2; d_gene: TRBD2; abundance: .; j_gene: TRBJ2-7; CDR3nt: TGTGCCAGCAGCCACGTATCGCGGGGGGGCTACGAGCAGTACTTC; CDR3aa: CASSHVSRGGYEQYF
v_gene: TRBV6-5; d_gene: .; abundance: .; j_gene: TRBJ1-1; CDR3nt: TGTGCCAGCAGGGGGGGATCGACTGAAGCTTTCTTT; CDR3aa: CASRGGSTEAFF
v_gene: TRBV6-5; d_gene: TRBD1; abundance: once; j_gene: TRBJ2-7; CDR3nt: TGTGCCAGCAGTAGAGGGGACAGGGACTACGAGCAGTACTTC; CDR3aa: CASSRGDRDYEQYF
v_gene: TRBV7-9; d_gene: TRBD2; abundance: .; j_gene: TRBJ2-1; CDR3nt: TGTGCCAGCAGCTTGACTAGCGGGGCAACCTACAATGAGCAGTTCTTC; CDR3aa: CASSLTSGATYNEQFF
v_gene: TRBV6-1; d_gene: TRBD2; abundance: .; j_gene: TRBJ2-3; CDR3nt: TGTGCCAGCAGTGCGCGGGGGGCCTATCCCACAGATACGCAGTATTTT; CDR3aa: CASSARGAYPTDTQYF
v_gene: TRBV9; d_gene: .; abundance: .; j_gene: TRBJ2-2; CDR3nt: TGTGCCAGCAGCGTAGACGATAGCGGGAACACCGGGGAGCTGTTTTTT; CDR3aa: CASSVDDSGNTGELFF
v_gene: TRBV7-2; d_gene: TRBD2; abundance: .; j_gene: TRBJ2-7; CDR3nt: TGTGCCAGCAGCCGGACTAGCGGGAGTATGCACTACGAGCAGTACTTC; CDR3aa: CASSRTSGSMHYEQYF
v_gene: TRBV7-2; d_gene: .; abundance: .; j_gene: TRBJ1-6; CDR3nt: TGTGCCAGCAGCTTGTTCGGACAGTATAATTCACCCCTCCACTTT; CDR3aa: CASSLFGQYNSPLHF
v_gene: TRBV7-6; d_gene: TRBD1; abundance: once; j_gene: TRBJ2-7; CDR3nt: TGTGCCAGCAGCCCTCGGACAGGACGGACTGGCGAGCAGTACTTC; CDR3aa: CASSPRTGRTGEQYF
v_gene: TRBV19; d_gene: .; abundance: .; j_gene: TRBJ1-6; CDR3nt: TGTGCGGACTCGAGCTCCTATAATTCACCCCTCCACTTT; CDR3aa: CADSSSYNSPLHF
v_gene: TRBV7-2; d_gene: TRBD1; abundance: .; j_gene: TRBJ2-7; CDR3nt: TGTGCCAGCAGCCAGGACAGGGGGCTATACGAGCAGTACTTC; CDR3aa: CASSQDRGLYEQYF
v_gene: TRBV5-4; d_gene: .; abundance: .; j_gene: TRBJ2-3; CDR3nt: TGTGCCAGCAGTCAACGGGGGGCCTCAGATACGCAGTATTTT; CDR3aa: CASSQRGASDTQYF
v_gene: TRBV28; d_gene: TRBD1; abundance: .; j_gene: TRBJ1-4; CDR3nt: TGTGCCAGCAGTAGACCCGGGACAGGGGAAAGCTTT; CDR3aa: CASSRPGTGESF
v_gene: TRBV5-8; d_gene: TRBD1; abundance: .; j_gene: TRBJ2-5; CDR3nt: TGTGCCAGCGACCTTCCCGGGACAGGGGAAGAGACCCAGTACTTC; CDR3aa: CASDLPGTGEETQYF
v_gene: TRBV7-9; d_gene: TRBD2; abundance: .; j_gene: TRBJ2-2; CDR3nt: TGTGCCAGCAGCTTAGCGGGAGGGGTTTCCGGGGAGCTGTTTTTT; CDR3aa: CASSLAGGVSGELFF
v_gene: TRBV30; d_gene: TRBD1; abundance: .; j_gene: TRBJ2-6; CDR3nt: TGTGCCTGGGACAGGGCTGGGGCCAACGTCCTGACTTTC; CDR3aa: CAWDRAGANVLTF
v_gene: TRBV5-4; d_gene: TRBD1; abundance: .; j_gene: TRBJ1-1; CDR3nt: TGTGCCAGCAGCCTAATGACAGGGACTCCTGAAGCTTTCTTT; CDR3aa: CASSLMTGTPEAFF
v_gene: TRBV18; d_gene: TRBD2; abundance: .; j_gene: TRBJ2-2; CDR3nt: TGTGCCAGCTCACAGCGACTAGCGGCCAACACCGGGGAGCTGTTTTTT; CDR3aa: CASSQRLAANTGELFF
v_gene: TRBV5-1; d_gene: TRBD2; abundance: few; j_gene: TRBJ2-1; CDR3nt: TGCGCCAGCAGCTTGACTGGTACTAGCGGGATTGGGTACAATGAGCAGTTCTTC; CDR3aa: CASSLTGTSGIGYNEQFF
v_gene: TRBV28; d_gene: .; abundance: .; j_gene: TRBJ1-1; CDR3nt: TGTGCCAGCAGTTTAGGGGCAAGGGGCACTGAAGCTTTCTTT; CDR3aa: CASSLGARGTEAFF
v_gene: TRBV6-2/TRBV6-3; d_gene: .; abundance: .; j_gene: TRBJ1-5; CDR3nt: TGTGCCAGCAGCAACCTAGGGGGTACCCGTTCCCAGCATTTT; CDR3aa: CASSNLGGTRSQHF
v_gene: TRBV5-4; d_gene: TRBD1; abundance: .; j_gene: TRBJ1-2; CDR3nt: TGTGCCAGCAAGGTGATGGGGACAGCAAGCAATGGCTACACCTTC; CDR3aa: CASKVMGTASNGYTF
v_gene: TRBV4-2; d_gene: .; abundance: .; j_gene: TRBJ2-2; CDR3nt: TGTGCCAGCACCCGGGACTCGGGCGGGGAGCTGTTTTTT; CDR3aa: CASTRDSGGELFF
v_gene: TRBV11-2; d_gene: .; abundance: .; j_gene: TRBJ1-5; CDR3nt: TGTGCCAGCAGCTCAGGGCAGGCGTGGCCCCAGCATTTT; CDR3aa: CASSSGQAWPQHF
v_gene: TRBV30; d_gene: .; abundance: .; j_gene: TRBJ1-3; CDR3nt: TGTGCCTGGAGGAGAGACAGCTCTGGAAACACCATATATTTT; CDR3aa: CAWRRDSSGNTIYF
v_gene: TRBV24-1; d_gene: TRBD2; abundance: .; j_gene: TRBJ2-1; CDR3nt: TGTGCCACCAGTGATTTGACTAGCGGTAGCAATGAGCAGTTCTTC; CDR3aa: CATSDLTSGSNEQFF
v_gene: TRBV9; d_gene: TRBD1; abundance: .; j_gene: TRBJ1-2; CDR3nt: TGTGCCAGCAGCGTAGAATTCGAGGGGACAGGGCCTTCCTATGGCTACACCTTC; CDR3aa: CASSVEFEGTGPSYGYTF
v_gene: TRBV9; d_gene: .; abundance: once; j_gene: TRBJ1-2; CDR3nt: TGTGCCAGCAGCGTACTCAGGGGCACGCTCGCTAATGGCTACACCTTC; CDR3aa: CASSVLRGTLANGYTF
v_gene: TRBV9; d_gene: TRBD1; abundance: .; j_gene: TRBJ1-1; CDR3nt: TGTGCCAGCAGCGTAGAGGGACAGGGGGCTGAAGCTTTCTTT; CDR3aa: CASSVEGQGAEAFF
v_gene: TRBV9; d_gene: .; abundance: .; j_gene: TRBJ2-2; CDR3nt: TGTGCCAGCTCAAGACAAGGAACCGGGGAGCTGTTTTTT; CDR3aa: CASSRQGTGELFF
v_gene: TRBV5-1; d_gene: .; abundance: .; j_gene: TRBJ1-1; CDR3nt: TGCGCCAGCAGCTTAGAAGGGGTGAACACTGAAGCTTTCTTT; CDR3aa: CASSLEGVNTEAFF
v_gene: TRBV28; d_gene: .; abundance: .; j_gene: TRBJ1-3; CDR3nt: TGTGCCAGCAGTTTTGACTCCGACTGGGGAAACACCATATATTTT; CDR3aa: CASSFDSDWGNTIYF
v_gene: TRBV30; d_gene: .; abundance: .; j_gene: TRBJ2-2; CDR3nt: TGTGCCTGGAGCCCCCTAATTGGGGAGCTGTTTTTT; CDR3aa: CAWSPLIGELFF
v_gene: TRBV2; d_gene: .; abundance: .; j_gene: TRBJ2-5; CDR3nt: TGTGCCAGCAGCCCGGGACTTCAAGAGACCCAGTACTTC; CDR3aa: CASSPGLQETQYF
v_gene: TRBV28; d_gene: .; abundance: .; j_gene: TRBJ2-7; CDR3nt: TGTGCCAGCAGTTTAGAGGCAGGGTCCTACGAGCAGTACTTC; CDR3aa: CASSLEAGSYEQYF